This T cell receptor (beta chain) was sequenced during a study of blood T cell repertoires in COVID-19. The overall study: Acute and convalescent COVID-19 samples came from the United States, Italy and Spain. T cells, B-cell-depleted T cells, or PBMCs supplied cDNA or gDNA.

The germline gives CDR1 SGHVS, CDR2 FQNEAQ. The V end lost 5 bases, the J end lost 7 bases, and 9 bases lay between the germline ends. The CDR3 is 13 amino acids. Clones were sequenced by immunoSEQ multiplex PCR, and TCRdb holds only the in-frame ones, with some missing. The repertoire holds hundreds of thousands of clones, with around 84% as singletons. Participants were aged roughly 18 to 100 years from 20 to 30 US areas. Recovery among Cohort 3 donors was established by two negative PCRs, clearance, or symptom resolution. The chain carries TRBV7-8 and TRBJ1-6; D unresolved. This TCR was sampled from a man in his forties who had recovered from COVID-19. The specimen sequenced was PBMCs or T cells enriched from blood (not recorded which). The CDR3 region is CASSRNLNSPLHF. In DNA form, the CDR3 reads TGTGCCAGCAGCCGCAACTTGAATTCACCCCTCCACTTT.